These T cell receptor beta chains were read from a single sample in a study of shared clonotypes between healthy human individuals. Method: immunoSEQ multiplex PCR; TCRdb's copy keeps in-frame clones and lacks some. The table lists around 530,000 clones, around 80% of them singletons. The specimen sequenced was PBMCs. These receptors were obtained from a woman aged 40 to 50 in good health. Some clones in this sample may be carry-over from other donors' samples. CDR3s include the opening cysteine and the closing phenylalanine or tryptophan. Each record gives: clone size, D gene, J gene, V gene, CDR3 protein, CDR3 DNA. D genes are given only for firm matches. Expanded clones are given a class, and other clones once, few, many or no size at all.

.,TRBD2,TRBJ2-4,TRBV28,CASSSSGSYKNIQYF,TGTGCCAGCAGTTCTAGCGGGAGCTATAAAAACATTCAGTACTTC
.,TRBD2,TRBJ2-1,TRBV9,CASSDSGGYNEQFF,TGTGCCAGCAGCGATAGCGGGGGATACAATGAGCAGTTCTTC
.,TRBD1,TRBJ1-1,TRBV27,CASSSPGQGAVRNTEAFF,TGTGCCAGCTCCTCACCGGGACAGGGGGCCGTAAGGAACACTGAAGCTTTCTTT
.,TRBD1,TRBJ2-7,TRBV29-1,CSVDSDREGYEQYF,TGCAGCGTCGATTCGGACAGGGAAGGCTACGAGCAGTACTTC
.,TRBD2,TRBJ2-5,TRBV14,CASSPPGGRARETQYF,TGTGCCAGCAGCCCCCCGGGGGGGAGGGCCCGTGAGACCCAGTACTTC
.,TRBD1,TRBJ2-1,TRBV15,CATSTQLTGTPNEQFF,TGTGCCACCAGCACCCAATTGACAGGGACCCCCAATGAGCAGTTCTTC
.,TRBD2,TRBJ2-3,TRBV7-6,CAGSLTHTSGRWDTQYF,TGTGCCGGCAGCTTGACCCACACTAGCGGGAGGTGGGATACGCAGTATTTT
once,.,TRBJ1-4,TRBV6-5,CASIGGDEKLFF,TGTGCCAGCATCGGTGGGGACGAAAAACTGTTTTTT
.,TRBD1,TRBJ1-2,TRBV7-9,CASSLVPGGYGYTF,TGTGCCAGCAGCTTAGTTCCAGGGGGCTATGGCTACACCTTC
.,TRBD1,TRBJ2-6,TRBV10-3,CAIRQGATGANVLTF,TGTGCCATCCGACAGGGGGCTACTGGGGCCAACGTCCTGACTTTC
.,.,TRBJ2-1,TRBV6-5,CASRSPGGEQFF,TGTGCCAGCAGGTCCCCAGGCGGTGAGCAGTTCTTC
many,.,TRBJ2-1,TRBV10-1,CASSECRGSHEQFF,TGCGCCAGCAGTGAGTGCAGGGGTTCGCATGAGCAGTTCTTC
.,.,TRBJ1-3,TRBV7-3,CASSLGSGNTIYF,TGTGCCAGCAGCCTCGGATCCGGAAACACCATATATTTT
.,TRBD1,TRBJ2-7,TRBV9,CASSVGQGAPYEQYF,TGTGCCAGCAGCGTAGGCCAGGGGGCCCCCTACGAGCAGTACTTC
once,.,TRBJ2-1,TRBV5-4,CASSLISPNEQFF,TGTGCCAGCAGCTTGATAAGCCCCAATGAGCAGTTCTTC
few,.,TRBJ1-4,TRBV18,CASSPRTVLATNEKLFF,TGTGCCAGCTCACCGAGGACAGTACTTGCAACTAATGAAAAACTGTTTTTT